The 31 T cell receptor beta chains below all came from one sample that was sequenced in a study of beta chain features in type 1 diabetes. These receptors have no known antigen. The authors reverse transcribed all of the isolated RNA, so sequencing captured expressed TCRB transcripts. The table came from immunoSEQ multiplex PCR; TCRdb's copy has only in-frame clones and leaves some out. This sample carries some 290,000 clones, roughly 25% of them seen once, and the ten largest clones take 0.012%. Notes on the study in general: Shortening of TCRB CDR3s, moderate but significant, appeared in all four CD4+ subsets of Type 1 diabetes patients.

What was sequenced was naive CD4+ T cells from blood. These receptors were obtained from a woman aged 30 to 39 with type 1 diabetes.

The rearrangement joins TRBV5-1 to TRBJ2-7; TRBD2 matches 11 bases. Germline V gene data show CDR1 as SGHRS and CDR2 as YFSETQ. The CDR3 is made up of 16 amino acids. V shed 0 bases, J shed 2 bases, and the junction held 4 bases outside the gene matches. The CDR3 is CASSLETSGNPYEQYF. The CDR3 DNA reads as TGCGCCAGCAGCTTGGAGACTAGCGGGAATCCCTACGAGCAGTACTTC.

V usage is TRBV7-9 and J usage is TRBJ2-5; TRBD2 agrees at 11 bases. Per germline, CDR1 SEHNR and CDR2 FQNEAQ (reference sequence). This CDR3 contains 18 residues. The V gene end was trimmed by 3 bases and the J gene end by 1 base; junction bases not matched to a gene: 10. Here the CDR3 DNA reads TGTGCCAGCAGCTTTTTTCCTCGACTAGCGGGAACCCAAGAGACCCAGTACTTC. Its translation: CASSFFPRLAGTQETQYF.

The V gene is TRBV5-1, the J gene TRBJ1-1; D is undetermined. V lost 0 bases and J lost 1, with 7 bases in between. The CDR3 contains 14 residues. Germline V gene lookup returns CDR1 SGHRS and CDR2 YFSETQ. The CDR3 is CASSLGGSNTEAFF. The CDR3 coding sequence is TGCGCCAGCAGCTTGGGCGGTTCGAACACTGAAGCTTTCTTT.

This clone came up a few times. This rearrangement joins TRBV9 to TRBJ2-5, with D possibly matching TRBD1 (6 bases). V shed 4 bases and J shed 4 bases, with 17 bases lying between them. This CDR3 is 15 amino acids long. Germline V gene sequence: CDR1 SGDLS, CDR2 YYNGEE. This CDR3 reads CASSIQPGAGETQYF. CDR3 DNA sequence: TGTGCCAGCAGCATACAGCCAGGGGCTGGAGAGACCCAGTACTTC.

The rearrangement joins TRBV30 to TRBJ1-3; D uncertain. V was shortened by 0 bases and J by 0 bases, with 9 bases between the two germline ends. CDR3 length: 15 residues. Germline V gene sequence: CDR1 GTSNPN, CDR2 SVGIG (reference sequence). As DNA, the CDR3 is TGTGCCTGGAGTGTCCAGGTTATCTCTGGAAACACCATATATTTT. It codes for CAWSVQVISGNTIYF.

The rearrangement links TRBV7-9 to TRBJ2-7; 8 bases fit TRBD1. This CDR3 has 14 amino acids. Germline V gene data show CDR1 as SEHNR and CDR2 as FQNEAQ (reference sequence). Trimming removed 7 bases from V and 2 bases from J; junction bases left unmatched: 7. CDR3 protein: CASILQGEAYEQYF. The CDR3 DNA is TGTGCCAGCATCCTACAGGGGGAGGCCTACGAGCAGTACTTC.

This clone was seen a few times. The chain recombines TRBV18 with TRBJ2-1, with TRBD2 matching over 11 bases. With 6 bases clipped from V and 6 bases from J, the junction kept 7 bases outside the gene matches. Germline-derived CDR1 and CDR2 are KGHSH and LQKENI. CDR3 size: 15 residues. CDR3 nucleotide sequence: TGTGCCAGCTCGCTAGCGGGAGGTCTCGGCAATGAGCAGTTCTTC. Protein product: CASSLAGGLGNEQFF.

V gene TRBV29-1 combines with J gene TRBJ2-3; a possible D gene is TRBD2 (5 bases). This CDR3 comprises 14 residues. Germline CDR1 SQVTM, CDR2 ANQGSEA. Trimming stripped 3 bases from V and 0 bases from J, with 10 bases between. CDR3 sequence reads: CSVDYGESTDTQYF. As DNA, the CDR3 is TGCAGCGTTGACTACGGGGAGAGCACAGATACGCAGTATTTT.

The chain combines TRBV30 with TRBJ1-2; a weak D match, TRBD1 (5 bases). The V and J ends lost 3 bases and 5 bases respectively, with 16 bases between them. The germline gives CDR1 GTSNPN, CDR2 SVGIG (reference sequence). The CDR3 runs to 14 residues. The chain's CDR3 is CAWRGRVVGYGYTF. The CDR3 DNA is TGTGCCTGGAGGGGCAGGGTGGTGGGATATGGCTACACCTTC. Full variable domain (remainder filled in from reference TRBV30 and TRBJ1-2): SQTIHQWPATLVQPVGSPLSLECTVEGTSNPNLYWYRQAAGRGLQLLFYSVGIGQISSEVPQNLSASRPQDRQFILSSKKLLLSDSGFYLCAWRGRVVGYGYTFGSGTRLTVV.

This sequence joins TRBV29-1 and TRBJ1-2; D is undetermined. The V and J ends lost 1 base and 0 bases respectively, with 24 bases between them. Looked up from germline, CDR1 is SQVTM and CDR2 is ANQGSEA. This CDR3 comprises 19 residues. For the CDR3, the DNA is TGCAGCGTTGAAGTTCGGCCCGTATCGTTGATTCTAGCTAACTATGGCTACACCTTC. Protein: CSVEVRPVSLILANYGYTF.

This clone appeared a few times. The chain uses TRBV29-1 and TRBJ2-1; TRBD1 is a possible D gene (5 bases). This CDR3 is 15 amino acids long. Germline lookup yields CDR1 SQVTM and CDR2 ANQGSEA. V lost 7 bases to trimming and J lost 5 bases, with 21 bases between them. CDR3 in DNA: TGCAGCGCCCCGACAGCCTTTCCCTCTAACAATGAGCAGTTCTTC. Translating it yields CSAPTAFPSNNEQFF.

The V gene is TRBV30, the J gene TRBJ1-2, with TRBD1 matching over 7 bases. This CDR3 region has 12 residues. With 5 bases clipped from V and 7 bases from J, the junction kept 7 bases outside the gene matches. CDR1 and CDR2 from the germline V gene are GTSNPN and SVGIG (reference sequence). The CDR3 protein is CAWENTGAGYTF. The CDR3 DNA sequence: TGTGCCTGGGAAAATACAGGGGCTGGCTACACCTTC.

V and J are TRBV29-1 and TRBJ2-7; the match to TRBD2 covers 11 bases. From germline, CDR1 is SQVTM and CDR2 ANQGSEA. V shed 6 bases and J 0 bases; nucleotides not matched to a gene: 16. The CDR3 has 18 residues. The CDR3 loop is CSVGWGLAVLGSSYEQYF. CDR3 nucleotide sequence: TGCAGCGTCGGCTGGGGACTAGCGGTTCTCGGCAGCTCCTACGAGCAGTACTTC.

CDR3 bases: TGTGCCAGCAGCCGGACCACTGGGGACAGGGGATACGAGCAGTACTTC. Translating it yields CASSRTTGDRGYEQYF. V usage is TRBV7-9 and J usage is TRBJ2-7, with TRBD1 matching 10 bases. Trimming at V came to 5 bases and at J to 4 bases, leaving 11 bases not matched to a gene. The CDR3 is 16 amino acids. Germline V gene lookup returns CDR1 SEHNR and CDR2 FQNEAQ (reference sequence).

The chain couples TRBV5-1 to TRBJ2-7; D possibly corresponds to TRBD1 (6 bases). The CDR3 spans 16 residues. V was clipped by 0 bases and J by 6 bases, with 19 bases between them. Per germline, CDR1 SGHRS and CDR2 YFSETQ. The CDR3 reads CASSLGLDTGTAEQYF. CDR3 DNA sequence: TGCGCCAGCAGCTTGGGTTTGGATACAGGGACCGCCGAGCAGTACTTC.

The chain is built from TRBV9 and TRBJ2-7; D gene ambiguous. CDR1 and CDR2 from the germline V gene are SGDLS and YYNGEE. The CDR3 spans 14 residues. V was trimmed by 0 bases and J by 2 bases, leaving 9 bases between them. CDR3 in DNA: TGTGCCAGCAGCGTAGATGTCATTGCCTACGAGCAGTACTTC. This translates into CASSVDVIAYEQYF.

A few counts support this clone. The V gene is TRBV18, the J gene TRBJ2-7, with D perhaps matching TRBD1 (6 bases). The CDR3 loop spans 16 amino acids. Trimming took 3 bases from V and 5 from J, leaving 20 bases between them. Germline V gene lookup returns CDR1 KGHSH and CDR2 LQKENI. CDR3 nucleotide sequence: TGTGCCAGCTCACCTGGTTTCTTAGGGGGAATCGACGAGCAGTACTTC. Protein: CASSPGFLGGIDEQYF.

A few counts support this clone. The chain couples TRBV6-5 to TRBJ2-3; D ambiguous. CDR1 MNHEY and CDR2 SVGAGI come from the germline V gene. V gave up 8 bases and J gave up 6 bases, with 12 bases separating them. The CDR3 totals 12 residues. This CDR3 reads CASGRLIDTQYF. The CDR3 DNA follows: TGTGCCAGCGGCCGTCTGATCGATACGCAGTATTTT.

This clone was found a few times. The CDR3 sequence: CSVSSGLSTEAFF. CDR3 nucleotide sequence: TGCAGCGTTTCGTCAGGGTTGAGCACTGAAGCTTTCTTT. J is TRBJ1-1 and V is TRBV29-1, with D perhaps matching TRBD1 (5 bases). CDR1 and CDR2 (germline): SQVTM, ANQGSEA. There are 13 residues in the CDR3. Trimming removed 5 bases at V and 4 bases at J, with 14 bases between.

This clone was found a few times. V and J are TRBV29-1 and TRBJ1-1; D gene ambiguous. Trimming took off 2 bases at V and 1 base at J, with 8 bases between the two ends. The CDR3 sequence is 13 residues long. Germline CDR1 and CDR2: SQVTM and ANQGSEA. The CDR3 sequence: CSVEQVGNTEAFF. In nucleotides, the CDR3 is TGCAGCGTTGAACAGGTCGGGAACACTGAAGCTTTCTTT.

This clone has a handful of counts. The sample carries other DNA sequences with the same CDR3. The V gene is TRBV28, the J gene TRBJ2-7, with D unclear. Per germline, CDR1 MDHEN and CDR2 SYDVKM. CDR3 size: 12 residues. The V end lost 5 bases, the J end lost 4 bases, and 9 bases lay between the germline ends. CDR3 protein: CASSLSSYEQYF. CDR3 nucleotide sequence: TGTGCCAGCAGTCTTAGCAGTTACGAGCAGTACTTC.

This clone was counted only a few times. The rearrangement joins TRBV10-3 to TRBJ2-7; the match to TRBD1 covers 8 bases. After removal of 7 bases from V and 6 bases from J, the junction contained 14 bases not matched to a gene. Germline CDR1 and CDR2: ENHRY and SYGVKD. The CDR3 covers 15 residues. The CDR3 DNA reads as TGTGCCATCAATACTGCCGGGACAGGTTCTCTCGAGCAGTACTTC. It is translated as CAINTAGTGSLEQYF.

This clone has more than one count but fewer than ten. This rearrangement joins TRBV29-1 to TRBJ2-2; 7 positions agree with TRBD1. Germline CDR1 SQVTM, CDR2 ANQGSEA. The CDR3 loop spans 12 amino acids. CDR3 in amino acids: CVGDRDTGELFF. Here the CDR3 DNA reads TGCGTCGGAGACAGGGACACCGGGGAGCTGTTTTTT.

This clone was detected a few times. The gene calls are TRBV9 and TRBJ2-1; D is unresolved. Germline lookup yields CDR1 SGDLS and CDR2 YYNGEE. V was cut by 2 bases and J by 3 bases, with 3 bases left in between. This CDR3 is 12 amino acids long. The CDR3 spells CASSVNYNEQFF. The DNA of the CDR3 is TGTGCCAGCAGCGTTAACTACAATGAGCAGTTCTTC. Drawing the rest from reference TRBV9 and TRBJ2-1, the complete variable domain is DSGVTQTPKHLITATGQRVTLRCSPRSGDLSVYWYQQSLDQGLQFLIQYYNGEERAKGNILERFSAQQFPDLHSELNLSSLELGDSALYFCASSVNYNEQFFGPGTRLTVL.

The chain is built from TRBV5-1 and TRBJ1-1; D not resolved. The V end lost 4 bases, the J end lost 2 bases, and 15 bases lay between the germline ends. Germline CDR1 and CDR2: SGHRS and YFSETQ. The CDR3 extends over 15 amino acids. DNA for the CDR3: TGCGCCAGCAGCCGTCGCCCAACCACTAACACTGAAGCTTTCTTT. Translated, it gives CASSRRPTTNTEAFF.

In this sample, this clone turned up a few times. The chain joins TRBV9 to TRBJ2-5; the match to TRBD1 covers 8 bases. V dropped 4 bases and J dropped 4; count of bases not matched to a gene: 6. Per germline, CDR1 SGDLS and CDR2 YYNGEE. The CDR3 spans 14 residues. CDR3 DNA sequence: TGTGCCAGCAGCTCGACAGGGGATTCAGAGACCCAGTACTTC. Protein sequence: CASSSTGDSETQYF. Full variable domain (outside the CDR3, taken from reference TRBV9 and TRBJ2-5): DSGVTQTPKHLITATGQRVTLRCSPRSGDLSVYWYQQSLDQGLQFLIQYYNGEERAKGNILERFSAQQFPDLHSELNLSSLELGDSALYFCASSSTGDSETQYFGPGTRLLVL.

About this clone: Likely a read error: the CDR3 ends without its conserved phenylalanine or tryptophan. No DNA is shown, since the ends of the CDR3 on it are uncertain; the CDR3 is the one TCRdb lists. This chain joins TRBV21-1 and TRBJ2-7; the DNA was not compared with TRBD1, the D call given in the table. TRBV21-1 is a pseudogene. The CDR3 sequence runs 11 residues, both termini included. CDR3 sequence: CASSKLHPQEP.

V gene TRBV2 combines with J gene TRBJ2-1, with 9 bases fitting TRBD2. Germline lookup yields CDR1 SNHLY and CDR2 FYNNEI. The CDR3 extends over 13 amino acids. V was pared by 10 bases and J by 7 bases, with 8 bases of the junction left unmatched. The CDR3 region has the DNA TGTGCCATCGCTAGCGGGAAAGGTAATGAGCAGTTCTTC. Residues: CAIASGKGNEQFF. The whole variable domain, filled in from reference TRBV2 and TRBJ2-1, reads EPEVTQTPSHQVTQMGQEVILRCVPISNHLYFYWYRQILGQKVEFLVSFYNNEISEKSEIFDDQFSVERPDGSNFTLKIRSTKLEDSAMYFCAIASGKGNEQFFGPGTRLTVL.

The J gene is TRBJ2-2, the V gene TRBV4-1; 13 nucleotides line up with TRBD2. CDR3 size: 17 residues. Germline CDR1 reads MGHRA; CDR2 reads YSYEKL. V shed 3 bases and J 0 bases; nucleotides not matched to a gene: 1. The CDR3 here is CASSQGTSGANTGELFF. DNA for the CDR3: TGCGCCAGCAGCCAGGGGACTAGCGGGGCGAACACCGGGGAGCTGTTTTTT.

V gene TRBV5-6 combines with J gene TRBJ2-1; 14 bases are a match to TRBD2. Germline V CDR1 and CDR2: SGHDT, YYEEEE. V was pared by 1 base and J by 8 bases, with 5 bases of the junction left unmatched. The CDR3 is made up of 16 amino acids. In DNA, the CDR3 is TGTGCCAGCAGCTTGCCAGGGACTAGCGGGAGTGATGAGCAGTTCTTC. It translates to CASSLPGTSGSDEQFF.

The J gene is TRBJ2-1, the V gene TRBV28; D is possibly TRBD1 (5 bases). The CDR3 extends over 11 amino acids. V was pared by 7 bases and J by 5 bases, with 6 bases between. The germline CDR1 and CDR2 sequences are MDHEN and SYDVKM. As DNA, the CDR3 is TGTGCCAGCAAGGGGAACAATGAGCAGTTCTTC. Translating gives CASKGNNEQFF.